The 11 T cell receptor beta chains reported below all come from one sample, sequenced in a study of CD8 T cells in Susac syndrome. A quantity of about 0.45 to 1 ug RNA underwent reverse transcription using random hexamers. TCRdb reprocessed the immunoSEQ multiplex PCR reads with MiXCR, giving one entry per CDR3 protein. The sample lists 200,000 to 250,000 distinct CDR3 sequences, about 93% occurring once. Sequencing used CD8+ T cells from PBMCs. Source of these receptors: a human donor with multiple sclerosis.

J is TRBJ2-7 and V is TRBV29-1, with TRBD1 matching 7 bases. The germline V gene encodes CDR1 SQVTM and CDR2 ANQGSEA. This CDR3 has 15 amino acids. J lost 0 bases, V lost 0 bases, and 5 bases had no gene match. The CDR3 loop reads CSVEDSQGVSYEQYF. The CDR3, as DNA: TGCAGCGTTGAAGATTCTCAGGGGGTCTCCTACGAGCAGTACTTC.

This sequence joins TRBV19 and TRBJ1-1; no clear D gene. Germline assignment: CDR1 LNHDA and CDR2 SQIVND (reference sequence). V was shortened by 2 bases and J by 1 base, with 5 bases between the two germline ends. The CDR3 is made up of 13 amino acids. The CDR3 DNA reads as TGTGCCAGTAGTATATGGGGGAACACTGAAGCTTTCTTT. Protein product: CASSIWGNTEAFF.

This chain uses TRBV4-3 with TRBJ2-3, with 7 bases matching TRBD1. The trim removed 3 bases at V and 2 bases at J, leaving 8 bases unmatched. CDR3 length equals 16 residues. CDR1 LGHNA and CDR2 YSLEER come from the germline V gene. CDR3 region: CASSQTSGTDTDTQYF. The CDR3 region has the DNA TGCGCCAGCAGCCAGACATCCGGGACAGACACAGATACGCAGTATTTT.

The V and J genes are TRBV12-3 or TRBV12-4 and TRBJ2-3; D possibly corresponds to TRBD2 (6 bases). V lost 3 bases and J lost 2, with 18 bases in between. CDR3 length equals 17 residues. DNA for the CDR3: TGTGCCAGCAGTTTGGGGGGACTGACTCAAACCACAGATACGCAGTATTTT. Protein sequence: CASSLGGLTQTTDTQYF.

CDR3: CASSQSGAGGTEAFF. The CDR3 nucleotides are TGCGCCAGCAGCCAGTCGGGGGCGGGTGGCACTGAAGCTTTCTTT. The rearrangement uses TRBV4-1 and TRBJ1-1, with D perhaps TRBD1 (6 bases). The CDR3 consists of 15 residues. The germline V gene has CDR1 MGHRA and CDR2 YSYEKL. Trimming removed 3 bases from V and 4 bases from J, with 15 bases in between.

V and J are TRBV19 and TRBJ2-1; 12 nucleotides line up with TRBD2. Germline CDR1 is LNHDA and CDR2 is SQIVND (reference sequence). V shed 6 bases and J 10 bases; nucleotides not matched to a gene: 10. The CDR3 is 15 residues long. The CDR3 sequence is CASSKLAGGPQEQFF. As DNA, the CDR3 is TGTGCCAGTAGCAAACTAGCGGGAGGTCCCCAGGAGCAGTTCTTC.

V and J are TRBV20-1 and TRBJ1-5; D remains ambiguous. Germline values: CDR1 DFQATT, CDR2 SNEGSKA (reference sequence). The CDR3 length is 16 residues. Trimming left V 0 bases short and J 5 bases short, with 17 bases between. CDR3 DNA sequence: TGCAGTGCTAGAGATCCCCAGCAGAACAGAGATCAGCCCCAGCATTTT. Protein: CSARDPQQNRDQPQHF.

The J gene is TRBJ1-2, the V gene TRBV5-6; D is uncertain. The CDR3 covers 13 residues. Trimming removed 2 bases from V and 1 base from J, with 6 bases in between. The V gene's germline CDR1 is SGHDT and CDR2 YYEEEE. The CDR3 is CASSLQSNYGYTF. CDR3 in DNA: TGTGCCAGCAGCTTACAGAGTAACTATGGCTACACCTTC.

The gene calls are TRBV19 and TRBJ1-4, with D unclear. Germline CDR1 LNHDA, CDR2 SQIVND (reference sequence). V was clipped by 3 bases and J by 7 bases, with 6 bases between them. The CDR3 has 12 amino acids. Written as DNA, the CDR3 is TGTGCCAGTAGTATGGGGTTTGAAAAACTGTTTTTT. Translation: CASSMGFEKLFF.

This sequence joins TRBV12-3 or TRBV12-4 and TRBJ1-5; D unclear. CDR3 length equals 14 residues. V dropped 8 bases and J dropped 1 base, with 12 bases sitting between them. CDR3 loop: CASVQRQSNQPQHF. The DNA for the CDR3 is TGTGCCAGCGTTCAAAGGCAGAGCAATCAGCCCCAGCATTTT.

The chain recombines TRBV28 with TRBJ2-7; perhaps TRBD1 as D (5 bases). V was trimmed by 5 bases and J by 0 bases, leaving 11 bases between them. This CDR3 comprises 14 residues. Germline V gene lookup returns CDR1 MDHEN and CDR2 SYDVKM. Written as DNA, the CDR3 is TGTGCCAGCAGTCTCACAGGTATCTCCTACGAGCAGTACTTC. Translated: CASSLTGISYEQYF.